Shown below are 23 T cell receptor beta chains from a single sample sequenced in a study of pediatric ulcerative colitis (dated by TCRdb to about 2019). During colonoscopy, one to two rectal pinch biopsies were obtained for research purposes. The method was the immunoSEQ multiplex PCR assay. Drawn from immuneACCESS, this table holds only the in-frame rearrangements with V and J called that TCRdb kept. Clones are partly lost; checked studies trace under half to an unresolved V gene and leave the rest unexplained. For this sample the table gives about 35,000 clones, of which 81% were detected only once. 1.1% of the sample belongs to the ten largest clones. The sequencing sample was made of gut tissue. The receptors were sampled from a boy younger than 18 with mild ulcerative colitis.

The V call is TRBV4-1, the J call TRBJ1-5; possible D gene TRBD1, 6 bases. CDR3 length: 15 residues. Trimming cost V 4 bases and J 1 base, with 11 bases left between them. The germline gives CDR1 MGHRA, CDR2 YSYEKL. The CDR3 spells CASSPGTQSNQPQHF. CDR3 nucleotide sequence: TGCGCCAGCAGCCCCGGGACACAGAGCAATCAGCCCCAGCATTTT.

This clone was detected once. The chain carries TRBV29-1 and TRBJ2-3; no clear D. With 0 bases removed from V and 6 bases from J, the gap between germline ends came to 13 bases. The CDR3 runs to 14 residues. Germline V CDR1 and CDR2: SQVTM, ANQGSEA. The CDR3 DNA follows: TGCAGCGTTGAAGATCGGCTAGTGGCGGATACGCAGTATTTT. It encodes CSVEDRLVADTQYF.

This clone was recorded only once. The chain is built from TRBV13 and TRBJ2-1; the D gene is possibly TRBD2 (7 bases). Trimming stripped 6 bases from V and 5 bases from J, with 17 bases between. The CDR3 runs 15 residues. Germline lookup yields CDR1 PRHDT and CDR2 FYEKMQ (reference sequence). CDR3 bases: TGTGCCAGCAGGTCCCTGGGCGGGGGCAACAATGAGCAGTTCTTC. Translated, it gives CASRSLGGGNNEQFF.

The rearrangement joins TRBV6-1 to TRBJ2-7; tentatively, D is TRBD1 (8 bases). Looked up from germline, CDR1 is MNHNS and CDR2 is SASEGT. V was pared by 6 bases and J by 3 bases, with 18 bases between. This CDR3 spans 15 amino acids. The CDR3 here is CASSGYRGGFYEQYF. DNA for the CDR3: TGTGCCAGCAGCGGGTACAGGGGGGGCTTCTACGAGCAGTACTTC.

The CDR3 loop reads CASSLGTISSYEQYF. The CDR3 region has the DNA TGCGCCAGCAGCCTCGGGACTATCAGCTCCTACGAGCAGTACTTC. The rearrangement links TRBV4-1 to TRBJ2-7; the match to TRBD2 covers 7 bases. V was clipped by 4 bases and J by 0 bases; unmatched bases: 6. CDR3 size: 15 residues. The germline V gene has CDR1 MGHRA and CDR2 YSYEKL.

V gene TRBV29-1 combines with J gene TRBJ2-3; D is possibly TRBD1 or TRBD2 (6 bases each). Deletions cut 2 bases from V and 0 bases from J, with 12 bases between. CDR3 size: 15 residues. CDR1 and CDR2 (germline): SQVTM, ANQGSEA. The chain's CDR3 is CSVERGEASTDTQYF. CDR3 nucleotide sequence: TGCAGCGTTGAAAGGGGGGAGGCGAGCACAGATACGCAGTATTTT.

The chain has TRBV18 and TRBJ2-2, with 9 positions matching TRBD1. From germline, CDR1 is KGHSH and CDR2 LQKENI. The CDR3 covers 15 residues. J gave up 4 bases and V 5 bases, and 5 bases lay outside the gene matches. The CDR3 loop is CASSTGTGFTGELFF. The CDR3 nucleotides read TGTGCCAGCTCAACCGGGACAGGGTTCACCGGGGAGCTGTTTTTT.

The gene calls are TRBV5-1 and TRBJ1-1; possibly TRBD1 for D (5 bases). From germline, CDR1 is SGHRS and CDR2 YFSETQ. V was shortened by 6 bases and J by 0 bases, with 15 bases between the two germline ends. The CDR3 is made up of 15 amino acids. This CDR3 is CASKSRGRLNTEAFF. In nucleotides, the CDR3 is TGCGCCAGCAAGTCCCGGGGACGCCTGAACACTGAAGCTTTCTTT. Based on the CDR3 plus reference TRBV5-1 and TRBJ1-1, the full variable domain is KAGVTQTPRYLIKTRGQQVTLSCSPISGHRSVSWYQQTPGQGLQFLFEYFSETQRNKGNFPGRFSGRQFSNSRSEMNVSTLELGDSALYLCASKSRGRLNTEAFFGQGTRLTVV.

The chain joins TRBV4-1 to TRBJ1-5; 8 bases agree with TRBD1. The J segment lost 3 bases and the V segment lost 2 bases, leaving 6 bases of the junction unmatched. CDR1 MGHRA and CDR2 YSYEKL come from the germline V gene. The CDR3 has 16 amino acids. CDR3 nucleotide sequence: TGCGCCAGCAGCCAATCAAGACAGGGGTTCAATCAGCCCCAGCATTTT. It codes for CASSQSRQGFNQPQHF.

The chain employs TRBV11-2 and TRBJ1-2; D unclear. Trimming stripped 5 bases from V and 4 bases from J, with 11 bases between. Per germline, CDR1 SGHAT and CDR2 FQNNGV. The CDR3 consists of 13 residues. The CDR3 DNA is TGTGCCAGCAGCACCCTAAGCGGCTATGGCTACACCTTC. Translated, it gives CASSTLSGYGYTF.

This chain connects TRBV30 to TRBJ2-1; the D gene could be TRBD1 or TRBD2 (5 bases each). Germline V lookup: CDR1 GTSNPN, CDR2 SVGIG (reference sequence). Trimming pared 0 bases from V and 4 bases from J, leaving 16 bases between. The CDR3 covers 16 residues. DNA for the CDR3: TGTGCCTGGAGTGTAAGGTCACCGGGGCGTTACAATGAGCAGTTCTTC. Amino acid sequence: CAWSVRSPGRYNEQFF.

This chain uses TRBV4-1 with TRBJ1-2; D gene uncertain. Trimming removed 1 base at V and 4 bases at J, with 19 bases between. This CDR3 spans 17 amino acids. CDR1 and CDR2 from the germline V gene are MGHRA and YSYEKL. CDR3 protein: CASSQVPGENPLYGYTF. In nucleotides, the CDR3 is TGCGCCAGCAGCCAAGTCCCAGGAGAAAATCCCCTCTATGGCTACACCTTC.

The CDR3 sequence is CASSQVGNYGYTF. DNA of the CDR3: TGTGCCAGCAGCCAAGTCGGGAACTATGGCTACACCTTC. This chain connects TRBV14 to TRBJ1-2, with no clear D. Germline CDR1 is SGHDN and CDR2 is FVKESK. The V gene lost 1 base and the J gene lost 2 bases, with 5 bases spanning the gap. This CDR3 has 13 residues.

The chain has TRBV4-1 and TRBJ1-2; no clear D. This CDR3 is 13 amino acids long. V shed 4 bases and J shed 0 bases, with 6 bases lying between them. Germline loops: CDR1 MGHRA, CDR2 YSYEKL. CDR3 residues: CASSPRANYGYTF. CDR3 nucleotide sequence: TGCGCCAGCAGCCCCCGGGCTAACTATGGCTACACCTTC.

This clone has just a few counts. This chain uses TRBV29-1 with TRBJ2-3; D uncertain. This CDR3 is built from 13 residues. Between the trimmed V and J ends, which lost 5 bases and 5 bases, there was a span of 14 bases. Germline V CDR1 and CDR2: SQVTM, ANQGSEA. CDR3 DNA: TGCAGCGTTACTACCACGACTGGAGATACGCAGTATTTT. Translation: CSVTTTTGDTQYF.

The genes are TRBV5-5 and TRBJ2-7; D is ambiguous. Germline CDR1 and CDR2: SGHKS and YYEKEE (reference sequence). V lost 4 bases and J lost 1, with 27 bases in between. This CDR3 spans 19 amino acids. The CDR3 protein is CASSPPGWNLRLRSYEQYF. The CDR3 coding sequence is TGTGCCAGCAGCCCACCGGGCTGGAATCTCAGATTACGATCCTACGAGCAGTACTTC. Combining the CDR3 with reference TRBV5-5 and TRBJ2-7 gives the whole variable domain DAGVTQSPTHLIKTRGQQVTLRCSPISGHKSVSWYQQVLGQGPQFIFQYYEKEERGRGNFPDRFSARQFPNYSSELNVNALLLGDSALYLCASSPPGWNLRLRSYEQYFGPGTRLTVT.

The chain employs TRBV6-5 and TRBJ1-1, with a possible D match to TRBD1 (5 bases). The germline V gene encodes CDR1 MNHEY and CDR2 SVGAGI. This CDR3 comprises 14 residues. V lost 0 bases to trimming and J lost 2 bases, with 7 bases between them. This CDR3 is CASSYSGDNTEAFF. As DNA, the CDR3 is TGTGCCAGCAGTTACTCAGGGGACAACACTGAAGCTTTCTTT.

The rearrangement joins TRBV7-6 to TRBJ2-1; no firm D call. The CDR3 runs to 16 residues. The V end was cut by 4 bases, the J end by 0 bases, with 13 bases between. Germline V lookup: CDR1 SGHVS, CDR2 FNYEAQ. CDR3 bases: TGTGCCAGCAGCTCCTTATTGTCCAGCTCCTACAATGAGCAGTTCTTC. This encodes CASSSLLSSSYNEQFF.

CDR3 DNA: TGTGCCAGCAGCCTAGAAGTAGGGGTGAATGAGCAGTTCTTC. Translating gives CASSLEVGVNEQFF. This chain links TRBV7-9 with TRBJ2-1, with a possible D match to TRBD1 (5 bases). The CDR3 has 14 amino acids. Germline V gives CDR1 SEHNR, CDR2 FQNEAQ (reference sequence). Deletions cut 5 bases from V and 7 bases from J, with 15 bases between.

The V gene is TRBV2, the J gene TRBJ1-6; 7 nucleotides agree with TRBD1. This CDR3 spans 13 amino acids. The V and J ends lost 6 bases and 11 bases, in that order; junction bases with no gene match: 7. The germline V gene encodes CDR1 SNHLY and CDR2 FYNNEI. CDR3 sequence (DNA): TGTGCCAGCAGCCTACAGGGGACCCCACCCCTCCACTTT. Amino acids: CASSLQGTPPLHF.

This chain joins TRBV7-7 and TRBJ2-7; no clear D gene. This CDR3 has 13 residues. Trimming took off 2 bases at V and 6 bases at J, with 11 bases between the two ends. The germline CDR1 and CDR2 sequences are SSHAT and FNYEAQ (reference sequence). Here the CDR3 DNA reads TGTGCCAGCAGCTTATCCCCCACCAGCGAGCAGTACTTC. It specifies CASSLSPTSEQYF.

The V call is TRBV5-1, the J call TRBJ2-7; D is unclear. Germline CDR1 reads SGHRS; CDR2 reads YFSETQ. The CDR3 consists of 13 residues. The V end was cut by 0 bases, the J end by 6 bases, with 10 bases between. The CDR3 is CASSLGPRGEQYF. The DNA of the CDR3 is TGCGCCAGCAGCTTGGGGCCGAGAGGCGAGCAGTACTTC.

This clone was seen a few times. The rearrangement links TRBV2 to TRBJ1-2, with D hard to call. The V and J ends lost 6 bases and 8 bases respectively, with 7 bases between them. CDR3 length: 10 amino acids. The germline V gene encodes CDR1 SNHLY and CDR2 FYNNEI. The CDR3, as DNA: TGTGCCAGCAGCGCCCGGGGCTACACCTTC. Translating gives CASSARGYTF.